This T cell receptor (beta chain) was identified in a study of PD-L1 blockade in urothelial cancer. Metastatic or locally advanced urothelial carcinoma was present in the patients. Only in-frame clones appear in the TCRdb table, and some are missing; sequencing was by immunoSEQ multiplex PCR. The table has 100,000 or so clones, approximately 85% seen once. V lost 1 base to trimming and J lost 3 bases, with 7 bases between them. In germline, CDR1 is ENHRY, CDR2 SYGVKD. This CDR3 has 13 residues. The sequence was collected from a man between 50 and 59 years old with urothelial cancer. The chain uses TRBV10-3 and TRBJ2-7; D unclear. The source material was PBMCs, sampled around atezolizumab (anti-PD-L1) treatment. CDR3 region: CAISEYDIYEQYF. DNA for the CDR3: TGTGCCATCAGTGAGTACGACATCTACGAGCAGTACTTC.